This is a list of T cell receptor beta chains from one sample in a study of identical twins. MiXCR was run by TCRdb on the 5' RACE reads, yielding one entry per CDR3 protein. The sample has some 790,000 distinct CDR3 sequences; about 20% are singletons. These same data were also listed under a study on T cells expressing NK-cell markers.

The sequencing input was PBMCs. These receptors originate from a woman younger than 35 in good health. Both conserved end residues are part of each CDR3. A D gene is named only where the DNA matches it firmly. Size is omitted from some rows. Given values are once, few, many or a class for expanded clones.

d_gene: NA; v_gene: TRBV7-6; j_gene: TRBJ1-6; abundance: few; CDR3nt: TGTGCCAGCAGCCTTGACAGTCCGATCAATTCACCCCTCCACTTT; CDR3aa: CASSLDSPINSPLHF
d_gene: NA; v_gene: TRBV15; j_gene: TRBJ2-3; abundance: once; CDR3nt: TGTGCCACCAGCAGAGATTGGACTACGCAGTATTTT; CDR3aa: CATSRDWTTQYF
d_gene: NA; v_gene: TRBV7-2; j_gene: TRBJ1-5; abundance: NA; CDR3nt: TGTGCCAGCAGCTTAAGAATCCAGGGCGGCCATCAGCCCCAGCATTTT; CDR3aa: CASSLRIQGGHQPQHF
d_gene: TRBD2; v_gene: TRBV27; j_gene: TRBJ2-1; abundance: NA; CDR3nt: TGTGCCAGCAGTTTTGGGGGGGTAGACAATGAGCAGTTCTTC; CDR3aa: CASSFGGVDNEQFF
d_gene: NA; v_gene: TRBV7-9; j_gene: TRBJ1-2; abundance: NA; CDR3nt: TGTGCCAGCAGCTTAGTAGAGGCGCGCGGCTATGGCTACACCTTC; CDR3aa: CASSLVEARGYGYTF
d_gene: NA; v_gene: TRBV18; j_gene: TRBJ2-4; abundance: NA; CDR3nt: TGTGCCAGCTCACCGGGACGGCAAGATCAGTACTTC; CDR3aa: CASSPGRQDQYF
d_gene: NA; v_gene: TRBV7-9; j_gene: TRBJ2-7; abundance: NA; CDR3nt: TGTGCCAGCAGCTTAACTCACGGGAGATTGAACGAGCAGTACTTC; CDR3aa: CASSLTHGRLNEQYF
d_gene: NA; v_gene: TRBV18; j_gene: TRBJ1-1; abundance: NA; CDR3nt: TGTGCCAGCTCACCACCGTCGGGATATGGCACTGAAGCTTTCTTT; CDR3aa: CASSPPSGYGTEAFF
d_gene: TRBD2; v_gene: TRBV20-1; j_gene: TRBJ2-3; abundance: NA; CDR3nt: TGCAGCACCCCGCTAGCGGGCACAGATACGCAGTATTTT; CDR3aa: CSTPLAGTDTQYF
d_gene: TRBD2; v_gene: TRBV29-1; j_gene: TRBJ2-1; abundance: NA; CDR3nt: TGCAGCGTCACGACTAGCGGGGGTCACTCCTACAATGAGCAGTTCTTC; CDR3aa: CSVTTSGGHSYNEQFF
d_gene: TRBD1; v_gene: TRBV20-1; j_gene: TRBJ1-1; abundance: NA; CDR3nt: TGCAGTGCCGCCAGGGGGATGACTGAAGCTTTCTTT; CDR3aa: CSAARGMTEAFF
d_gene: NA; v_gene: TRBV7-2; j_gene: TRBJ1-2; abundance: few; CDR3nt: TGTGCCAGCAGCTTAGGTTTTGGCTATGGCTACACCTTC; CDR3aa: CASSLGFGYGYTF
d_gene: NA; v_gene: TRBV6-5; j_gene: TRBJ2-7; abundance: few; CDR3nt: TGTGCCAGCAGTTACTCGGGGCTGAACTACGAGCAGTACTTC; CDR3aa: CASSYSGLNYEQYF
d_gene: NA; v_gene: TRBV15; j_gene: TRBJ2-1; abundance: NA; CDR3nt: TGTGCCACCAGCCGCCCGGACCGATACAATGAGCAGTTCTTC; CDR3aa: CATSRPDRYNEQFF
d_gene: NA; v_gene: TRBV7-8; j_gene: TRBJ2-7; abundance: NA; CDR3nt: TGTGCCAGCAACTTAAAGATGGGCGGGGATGCAGTCCTCTACGAGCAGTACTTC; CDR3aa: CASNLKMGGDAVLYEQYF
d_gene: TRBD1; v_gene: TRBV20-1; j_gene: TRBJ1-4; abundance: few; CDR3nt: TGCAGTGCCGGGGAACAGGGGGGACCTGAAAAACTGTTTTTT; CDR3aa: CSAGEQGGPEKLFF
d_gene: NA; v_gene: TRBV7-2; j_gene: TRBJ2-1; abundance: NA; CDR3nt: TGTGCCAGCAGCCGCCCCGGACGGTACAATGAGCAGTTCTTC; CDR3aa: CASSRPGRYNEQFF
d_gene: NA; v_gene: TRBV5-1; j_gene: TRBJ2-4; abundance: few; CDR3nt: TGCGCCAGCAGCTTGGACAGGGAGTACATTCAGTACTTC; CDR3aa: CASSLDREYIQYF
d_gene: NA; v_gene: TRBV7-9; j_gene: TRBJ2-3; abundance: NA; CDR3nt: TGTGCCAGCAGCTCCCCAAGGGGAAGGGGGAAAGATACGCAGTATTTT; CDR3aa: CASSSPRGRGKDTQYF
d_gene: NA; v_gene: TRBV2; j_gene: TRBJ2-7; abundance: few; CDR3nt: TGTGCCAGCAGTCAGGGAAGTGGCGAGCAGTACTTC; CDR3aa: CASSQGSGEQYF
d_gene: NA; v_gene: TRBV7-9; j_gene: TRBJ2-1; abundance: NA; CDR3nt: TGTGCCAGCAGCTTAGCATGGGCCTACAATGAGCAGTTCTTC; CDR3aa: CASSLAWAYNEQFF
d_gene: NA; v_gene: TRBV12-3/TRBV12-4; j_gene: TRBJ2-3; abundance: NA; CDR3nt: TGTGCCAGCAGTTTGCGTTTAGCAACCGTCACAGATACGCAGTATTTT; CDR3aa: CASSLRLATVTDTQYF
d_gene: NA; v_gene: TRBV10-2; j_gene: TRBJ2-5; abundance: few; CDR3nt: TGCGCCAGCAGCGCCGGGACCCAGTACTTC; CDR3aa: CASSAGTQYF
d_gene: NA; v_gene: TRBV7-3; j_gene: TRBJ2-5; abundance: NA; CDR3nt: TGTGCCAGCAGCCACTCCTGGGGGAAAGAGACCCAGTACTTC; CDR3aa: CASSHSWGKETQYF
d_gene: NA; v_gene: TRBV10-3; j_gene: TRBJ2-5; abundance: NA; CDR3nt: TGTGCCATCAGTGAGGGTACAGCCCAAGAGACCCAGTACTTC; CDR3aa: CAISEGTAQETQYF
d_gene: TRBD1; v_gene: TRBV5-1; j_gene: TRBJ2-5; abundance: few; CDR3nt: TGCGCCAGCAGCCCAAGGACAGGGCCCCAAGAGACCCAGTACTTC; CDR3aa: CASSPRTGPQETQYF
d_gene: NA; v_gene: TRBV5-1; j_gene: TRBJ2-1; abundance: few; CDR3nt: TGCGCCAGCAGCTCGGCTGACTACAATGAGCAGTTCTTC; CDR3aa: CASSSADYNEQFF
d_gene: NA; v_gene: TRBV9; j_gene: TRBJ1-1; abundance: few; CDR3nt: TGTGCCAGCAGCGTAATAAGGGAGGTGGGCACTGAAGCTTTCTTT; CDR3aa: CASSVIREVGTEAFF
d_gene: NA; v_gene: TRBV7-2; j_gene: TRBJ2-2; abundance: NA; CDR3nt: TGTGCCAGCAGCTTAGCCATAGTTGTTACCGGGGAGCTGTTTTTT; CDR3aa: CASSLAIVVTGELFF
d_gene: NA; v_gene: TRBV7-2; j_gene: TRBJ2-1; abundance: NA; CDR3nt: TGTGCCAGCAGCTTAGAGTGGGGGTCCTACAATGAGCAGTTCTTC; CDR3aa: CASSLEWGSYNEQFF
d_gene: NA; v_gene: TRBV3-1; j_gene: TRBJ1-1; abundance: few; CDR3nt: TGTGCCAGCAGCCTCCTTCCCGGGGAGTCTGAAGCTTTCTTT; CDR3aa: CASSLLPGESEAFF
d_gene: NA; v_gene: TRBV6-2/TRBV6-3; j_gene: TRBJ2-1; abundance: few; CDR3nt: TGTGCCAGCAGTTACGGAGGCAGACATGAGCAGTTCTTC; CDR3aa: CASSYGGRHEQFF
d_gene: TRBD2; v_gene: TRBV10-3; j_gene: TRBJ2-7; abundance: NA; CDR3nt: TGTGCCATCAGTGACCATGCACGACTAGCGGGAGTCTACGAGCAGTACTTC; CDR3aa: CAISDHARLAGVYEQYF
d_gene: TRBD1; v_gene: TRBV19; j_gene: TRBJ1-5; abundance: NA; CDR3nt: TGTGCCAGTAGACCGAGTACAGGGGGCGGCAATCAGCCCCAGCATTTT; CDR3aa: CASRPSTGGGNQPQHF
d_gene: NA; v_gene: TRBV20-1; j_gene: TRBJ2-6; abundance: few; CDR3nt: TGCAGTGCTATCCGAACAGGAATAAGGCCCTCTGGGGCCAACGTCCTGACTTTC; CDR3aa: CSAIRTGIRPSGANVLTF
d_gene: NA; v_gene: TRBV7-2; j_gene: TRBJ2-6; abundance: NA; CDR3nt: TGTGCCAGCAGCTTAGTGGTCGGGGGCGTCCTGACTTTC; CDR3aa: CASSLVVGGVLTF
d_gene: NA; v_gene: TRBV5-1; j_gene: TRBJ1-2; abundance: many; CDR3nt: TGCGCCAGCAGCCCTACGCCCGTGGAGGGCTACACCTTC; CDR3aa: CASSPTPVEGYTF
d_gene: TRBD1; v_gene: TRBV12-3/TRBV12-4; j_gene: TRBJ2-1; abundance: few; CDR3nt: TGTGCCAGCAGTCGAAGGACAGGGCAGAAAGTTTTCAATGAGCAGTTCTTC; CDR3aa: CASSRRTGQKVFNEQFF
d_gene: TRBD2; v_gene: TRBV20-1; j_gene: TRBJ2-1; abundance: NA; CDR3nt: TGCAGTGCTAGAGAATCGCCGGGAGGGATCGATGAGCAGTTCTTC; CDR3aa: CSARESPGGIDEQFF
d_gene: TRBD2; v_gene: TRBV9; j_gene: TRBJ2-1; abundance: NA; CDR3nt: TGTGCCAGCAGCGTACTGCGACTAGCGGGAACCCCGGGGTATGAGCAGTTCTTC; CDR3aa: CASSVLRLAGTPGYEQFF
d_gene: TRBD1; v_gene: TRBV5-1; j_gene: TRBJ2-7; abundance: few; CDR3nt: TGCGCCAGCAGCTGGGCCGGGACAGGGGTATACGAGCAGTACTTC; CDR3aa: CASSWAGTGVYEQYF
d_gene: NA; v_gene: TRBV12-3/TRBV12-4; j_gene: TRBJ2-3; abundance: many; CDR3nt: TGTGCCAGCAGCCTCTTGGGGAATACGCAGTATTTT; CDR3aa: CASSLLGNTQYF
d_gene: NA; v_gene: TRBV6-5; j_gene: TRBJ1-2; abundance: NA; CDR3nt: TGTGCCAGCAGTTACCGGAGACTCAGGGGCTACACCTTC; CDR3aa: CASSYRRLRGYTF
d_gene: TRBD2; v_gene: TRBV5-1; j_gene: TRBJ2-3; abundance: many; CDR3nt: TGCGCCAGCAGCTTGGGACTAGCGGGGCTCACAGATACGCAGTATTTT; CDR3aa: CASSLGLAGLTDTQYF
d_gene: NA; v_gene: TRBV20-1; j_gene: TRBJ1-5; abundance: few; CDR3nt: TGCAGTGCTAGTGTTATCGGACACAGGATTAATCAGCCCCAGCATTTT; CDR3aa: CSASVIGHRINQPQHF
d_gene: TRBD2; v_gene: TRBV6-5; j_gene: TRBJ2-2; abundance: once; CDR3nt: TGTACCAGCAGTTACATGCGGGGGGCGAGCGGGGAGCTGTTTTTT; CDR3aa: CTSSYMRGASGELFF
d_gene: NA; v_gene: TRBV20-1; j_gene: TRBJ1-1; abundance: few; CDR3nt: TGCAGTGCTAGTGACCAGGGCATGAACACTGAAGCTTTCTTT; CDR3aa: CSASDQGMNTEAFF
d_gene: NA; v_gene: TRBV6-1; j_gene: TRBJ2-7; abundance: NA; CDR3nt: TGTGCCAGCAGTCCCGGACGGGCCTACTCCTACGAGCAGTACTTC; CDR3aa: CASSPGRAYSYEQYF
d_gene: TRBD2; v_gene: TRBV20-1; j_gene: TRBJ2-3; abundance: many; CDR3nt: TGCAGTGCTACCGGGACTAGCGGGAGCACAGATACGCAGTATTTT; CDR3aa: CSATGTSGSTDTQYF
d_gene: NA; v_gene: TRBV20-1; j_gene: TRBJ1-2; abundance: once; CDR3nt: TGCAGTGCTAGGGTCGAGGGCCGGAAAGGTGGCTACACCTTC; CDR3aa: CSARVEGRKGGYTF
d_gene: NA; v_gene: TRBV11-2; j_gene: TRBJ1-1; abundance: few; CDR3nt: TGTGCCAGCAGCTTAGTGTGGGGTTCTCGAGCTTTCTTT; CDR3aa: CASSLVWGSRAFF
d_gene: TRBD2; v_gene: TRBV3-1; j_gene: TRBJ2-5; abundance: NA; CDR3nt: TGTGCCAGCAGCCAATCTAGCGGGGGGGCCAGAAAGACCCAGTACTTC; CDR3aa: CASSQSSGGARKTQYF
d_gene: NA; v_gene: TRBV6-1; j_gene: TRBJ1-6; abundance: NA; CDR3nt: TGTGCCAGCAGAGGCGCCGGGTCTAGGAATTCACCCCTCCACTTT; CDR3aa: CASRGAGSRNSPLHF
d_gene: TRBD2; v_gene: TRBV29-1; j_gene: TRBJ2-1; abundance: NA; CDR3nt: TGCAGCGTTGCTGGGCCCACTAGCGGGACTCACAATGAGCAGTTCTTC; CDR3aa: CSVAGPTSGTHNEQFF
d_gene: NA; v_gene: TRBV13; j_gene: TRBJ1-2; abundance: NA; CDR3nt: TGTGCCAGCAGCTTAGGACAGAGCGGCTACACCTTC; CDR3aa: CASSLGQSGYTF
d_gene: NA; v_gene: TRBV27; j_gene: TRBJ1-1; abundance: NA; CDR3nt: TGTGCCAGCAGTCGTCTGGGAGTGCTGACTGAAGCTTTCTTT; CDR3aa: CASSRLGVLTEAFF
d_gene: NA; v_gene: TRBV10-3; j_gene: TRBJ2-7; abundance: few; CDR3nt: TGTGCCATCAGTTACCGCATGTGGTTCTCCCCCTACGAGCAGTACTTC; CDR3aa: CAISYRMWFSPYEQYF
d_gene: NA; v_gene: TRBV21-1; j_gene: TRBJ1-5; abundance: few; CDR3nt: TGTGCCAGCAGCAAAGTGTTACGGATCCGATATCAGCCCCAGCATTTT; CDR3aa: CASSKVLRIRYQPQHF
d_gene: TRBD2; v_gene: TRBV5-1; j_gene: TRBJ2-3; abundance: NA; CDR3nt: TGCGCCAGCAGCTCGGCGGGGGGCCTTCCCACAGATACGCAGTATTTT; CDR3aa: CASSSAGGLPTDTQYF
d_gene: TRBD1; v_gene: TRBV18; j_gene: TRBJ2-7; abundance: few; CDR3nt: TGTGCCAGCTCACCTACAGACAGGGTCTATAACTACGAGCAGTACTTC; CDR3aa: CASSPTDRVYNYEQYF